The present T cell receptor (beta chain) was sequenced within a study of blood T cells in healthy people across ages. Overall study context: Capture via template switching afforded approximately one barcoded beta molecule per two T cells. Study-wide points: Among long-lived donors, naive CD4+ cells were more numerous and diversity higher than in aged donors. Samples with more naive T cells showed higher observed beta diversity.

Total RNA extraction produced at least 6 micrograms (per sample) for the study. V lost 6 bases and J lost 5; bases outside the gene matches: 3. This CDR3 region has 13 residues. Then a second PCR, running roughly 7 to 11 cycles, was carried out with a sample-barcoded 5' primer and a J-beta primer mix. TCRdb recomputed calls from the 5' RACE reads with MiXCR, one row per CDR3 protein. The table records around 1.5 million distinct CDR3 sequences, about 43% of them present only once. With respect to this clonotype: Its antigen is unidentified.

The source of this sequence is a woman in her late teens or twenties in good health. V gene TRBV12-3 or TRBV12-4 combines with J gene TRBJ2-2; TRBD1 agrees at 7 bases. The sample consisted of blood. The CDR3 coding sequence is TGTGCCAGCAGGGTACAGGGGACCGGGGAGCTGTTTTTT. This translates into CASRVQGTGELFF.